The rows below give T cell receptor beta chains drawn from one sample of a study of cytomegalovirus exposure and HLA in healthy donors. Clones were sequenced by immunoSEQ multiplex PCR, and TCRdb holds only the in-frame ones, with some missing. The repertoire holds 95,000 to 110,000 clones, with around a tenth as singletons. Source material: PBMCs. Receptors originate from a middle-aged man in good health and CMV-seropositive. Both conserved end residues are part of each CDR3. A D gene is named only where the DNA matches it firmly. Clone size is stated in some rows and not others, as once, few, many or a class when expanded.

J: TRBJ2-1
D: -
size: -
V: TRBV7-2
CDR3: CASSLRTAYNEQFF
DNA: TGTGCCAGCAGCCTGAGAACAGCCTACAATGAGCAGTTCTTC

J: TRBJ2-3
D: TRBD2
size: few
V: TRBV6-5
CDR3: CASSPRTGGLHTQYF
DNA: TGTGCCAGCAGCCCCAGGACGGGAGGGCTGCATACGCAGTATTTT

J: TRBJ2-1
D: TRBD2
size: few
V: TRBV25-1
CDR3: CASSEYRLADTSEQFF
DNA: TGTGCCAGCAGTGAATATAGGCTAGCGGACACTTCTGAGCAGTTCTTC

J: TRBJ2-7
D: TRBD1
size: -
V: TRBV5-1
CDR3: CASSLAGTELYEQYF
DNA: TGCGCCAGCAGCTTGGCCGGGACAGAGCTCTACGAGCAGTACTTC

J: TRBJ2-7
D: -
size: -
V: TRBV7-8
CDR3: CASSSRDRPFTYEQYF
DNA: TGTGCCAGCAGCTCACGAGACAGGCCCTTTACCTACGAGCAGTACTTC

J: TRBJ1-4
D: TRBD1
size: -
V: TRBV7-9
CDR3: CASSVIEDRGREKLFF
DNA: TGTGCCAGCAGCGTCATAGAGGACAGGGGTAGGGAAAAACTGTTTTTT

J: TRBJ1-4
D: TRBD1
size: -
V: TRBV5-1
CDR3: CASSLGTGKATNEKLFF
DNA: TGCGCCAGCAGCTTGGGGACAGGGAAGGCAACTAATGAAAAACTGTTTTTT

J: TRBJ1-1
D: -
size: -
V: TRBV6-5
CDR3: CASRPGHLNTEAFF
DNA: TGTGCCAGCCGCCCGGGACACCTGAACACTGAAGCTTTCTTT

J: TRBJ2-1
D: -
size: few
V: TRBV28
CDR3: CASSLWEVGQFF
DNA: TGTGCCAGCAGTTTATGGGAGGTGGGGCAGTTCTTC

J: TRBJ1-1
D: -
size: -
V: TRBV7-9
CDR3: CASSPGFAGWSRAFF
DNA: TGTGCCAGCAGCCCGGGCTTCGCAGGGTGGTCGCGGGCTTTCTTT

J: TRBJ2-7
D: -
size: -
V: TRBV27
CDR3: CASSSPFQGPDSYEQYF
DNA: TGTGCCAGCAGTTCCCCATTTCAGGGGCCAGACTCCTACGAGCAGTACTTC

J: TRBJ1-1
D: -
size: -
V: TRBV20-1
CDR3: CSAINEAFF
DNA: TGCAGTGCTATAAATGAAGCTTTCTTT

J: TRBJ1-2
D: -
size: -
V: TRBV6-6
CDR3: CASSARKQAYGYTF
DNA: TGTGCCAGCAGTGCGCGAAAGCAAGCCTATGGCTACACCTTC

J: TRBJ1-1
D: -
size: few
V: TRBV5-6
CDR3: CASSPGQHTEAFF
DNA: TGTGCCAGCAGCCCAGGACAGCACACTGAAGCTTTCTTT

J: TRBJ2-3
D: -
size: -
V: TRBV27
CDR3: CASRVRDNTDTQYF
DNA: TGTGCCAGCAGGGTCCGGGACAACACAGATACGCAGTATTTT

J: TRBJ2-7
D: TRBD1
size: -
V: TRBV9
CDR3: CASSVTGTPYEHYF
DNA: TGTGCCAGCAGCGTGACAGGGACCCCCTACGAGCACTACTTC

J: TRBJ1-5
D: -
size: -
V: TRBV30
CDR3: CAWSPRGERQPQHF
DNA: TGTGCCTGGAGTCCCCGGGGGGAACGACAGCCCCAGCATTTT

J: TRBJ1-1
D: -
size: -
V: TRBV5-6
CDR3: CASSQRWGPTEAFF
DNA: TGTGCCAGCAGCCAACGGTGGGGCCCCACTGAAGCTTTCTTT

J: TRBJ2-1
D: TRBD1
size: -
V: TRBV10-3
CDR3: CAIRESGTENEQFF
DNA: TGTGCCATCAGAGAATCCGGGACAGAGAATGAGCAGTTCTTC

J: TRBJ1-2
D: -
size: few
V: TRBV27
CDR3: CASSFLDGQGYTF
DNA: TGTGCCAGCAGTTTTTTGGATGGGCAAGGCTACACCTTC

J: TRBJ2-6
D: -
size: few
V: TRBV5-6
CDR3: CASSWSSSGANVLTF
DNA: TGTGCCAGCAGCTGGAGTAGCTCTGGGGCCAACGTCCTGACTTTC

J: TRBJ1-1
D: TRBD1
size: -
V: TRBV6-5
CDR3: CASSYTGTGDTEAFF
DNA: TGTGCCAGCAGCTATACCGGGACAGGGGACACTGAAGCTTTCTTT

J: TRBJ2-7
D: TRBD2
size: few
V: TRBV28
CDR3: CASSLAGGSYEQYF
DNA: TGTGCCAGCAGTCTAGCGGGAGGATCCTACGAGCAGTACTTC

J: TRBJ2-2
D: -
size: -
V: TRBV10-2
CDR3: CATRGNTGELFF
DNA: TGCGCCACCCGGGGGAACACCGGGGAGCTGTTTTTT

J: TRBJ2-5
D: -
size: -
V: TRBV5-4
CDR3: CASSDSNQETQYF
DNA: TGTGCCAGCAGCGACAGTAACCAAGAGACCCAGTACTTC

J: TRBJ1-2
D: -
size: few
V: TRBV14
CDR3: CASSQDNTRSGYTF
DNA: TGTGCCAGCAGCCAAGATAATACTAGGAGTGGCTACACCTTC

J: TRBJ1-5
D: TRBD1
size: few
V: TRBV9
CDR3: CASSEGTGMNQPQHF
DNA: TGTGCCAGCAGCGAGGGGACAGGGATGAATCAGCCCCAGCATTTT

J: TRBJ2-4
D: TRBD1
size: few
V: TRBV25-1
CDR3: CASRETGGNIQYF
DNA: TGTGCCAGCAGGGAAACAGGGGGAAACATTCAGTACTTC

J: TRBJ2-7
D: TRBD1
size: -
V: TRBV7-8
CDR3: CASRQRTGPYEQYF
DNA: TGTGCCAGCAGACAAAGGACAGGGCCCTACGAGCAGTACTTC

J: TRBJ2-2
D: -
size: few
V: TRBV9
CDR3: CASSAGLTNTGELFF
DNA: TGTGCCAGCAGCGCGGGACTTACGAACACCGGGGAGCTGTTTTTT